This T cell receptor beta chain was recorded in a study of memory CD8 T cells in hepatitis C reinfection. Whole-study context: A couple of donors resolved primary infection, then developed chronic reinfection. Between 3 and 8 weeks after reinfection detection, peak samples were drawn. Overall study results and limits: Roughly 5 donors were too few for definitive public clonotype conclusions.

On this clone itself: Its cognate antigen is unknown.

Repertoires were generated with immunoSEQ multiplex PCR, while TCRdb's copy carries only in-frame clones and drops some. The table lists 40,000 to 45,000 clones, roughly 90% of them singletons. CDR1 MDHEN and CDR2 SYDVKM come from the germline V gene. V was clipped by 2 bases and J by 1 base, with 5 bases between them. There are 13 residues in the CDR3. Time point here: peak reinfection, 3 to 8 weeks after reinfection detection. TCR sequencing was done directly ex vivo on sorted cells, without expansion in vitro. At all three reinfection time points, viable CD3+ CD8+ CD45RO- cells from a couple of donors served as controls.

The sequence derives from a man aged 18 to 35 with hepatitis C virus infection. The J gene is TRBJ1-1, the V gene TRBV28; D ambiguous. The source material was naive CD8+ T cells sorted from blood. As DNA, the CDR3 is TGTGCCAGCAGTTTAGGAGGGAACACTGAAGCTTTCTTT. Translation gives CASSLGGNTEAFF.